One and the same sample provided the 6 T cell receptor beta chains below, sequenced in a study of shared clonotypes between healthy human individuals. The data were produced by immunoSEQ multiplex PCR, yet TCRdb's version contains in-frame clones alone and is incomplete. Among under 1 million clones listed, 92% were seen once. The naive CD8 subset, CD45RO-negative cells positively selected for CCR7, excluded terminally differentiated effector memory CD45RA+ cells. The material sequenced was naive CD8+ T cells sorted from blood. These receptors originate from a man aged 25 to 40 in good health.

The chain couples TRBV5-5 to TRBJ2-1; D ambiguous. The CDR3 extends over 14 amino acids. The germline V and J ends were trimmed by 3 bases and 5 bases, with 12 bases remaining between them. Germline CDR1 is SGHKS and CDR2 is YYEKEE (reference sequence). The CDR3 loop is CASSSWLENNEQFF. Written as DNA, the CDR3 is TGTGCCAGCAGCTCGTGGCTAGAAAACAATGAGCAGTTCTTC.

This clone has only one observation. The CDR3 coding sequence is TGCGCCAGCAGTGGATCCCAGGGCAATCAGCCCCAGCATTTT. It codes for CASSGSQGNQPQHF. The genes are TRBV10-2 and TRBJ1-5, with D uncertain. Looked up from germline, CDR1 is WSHSY and CDR2 is SAAADI. The CDR3 covers 14 residues. Trimming removed 4 bases from V and 2 bases from J, with 9 bases in between.

V usage is TRBV28 and J usage is TRBJ2-7; D remains ambiguous. CDR1 and CDR2 (germline): MDHEN, SYDVKM. This CDR3 has 14 residues. Trimming cost V 6 bases and J 1 base, with 13 bases left between them. The CDR3 is CASRGPFLSYEQYF. The CDR3 DNA sequence: TGTGCCAGCAGAGGGCCTTTCCTTTCCTACGAGCAGTACTTC.

This sequence joins TRBV9 and TRBJ2-7; the D is unclear. Trimming stripped 4 bases from V and 5 bases from J, with 19 bases between. The CDR3 spans 15 residues. CDR1 is SGDLS and CDR2 is YYNGEE in the germline V gene. CDR3 region: CASSPKVLPFDEQYF. For the CDR3, the DNA is TGTGCCAGCAGCCCGAAGGTACTACCTTTCGACGAGCAGTACTTC.

The chain joins TRBV2 to TRBJ1-2; possibly TRBD1 for D (5 bases). Trimming took 2 bases from V and 2 from J, leaving 21 bases between them. Germline-derived CDR1 and CDR2 are SNHLY and FYNNEI. The CDR3 has 18 amino acids. CDR3 coding DNA: TGTGCCAGCAGTGAATTGGTTTCCCTAGGGACGACGAACTATGGCTACACCTTC. Its translation is CASSELVSLGTTNYGYTF.

This chain uses TRBV5-1 with TRBJ2-3; D unclear. Trimming took off 4 bases at V and 2 bases at J, with 17 bases between the two ends. The CDR3 runs to 16 residues. Germline values: CDR1 SGHRS, CDR2 YFSETQ. The CDR3 DNA sequence: TGCGCCAGCAGCCCTCCGGGTACAGACCTCACAGATACGCAGTATTTT. The encoded protein is CASSPPGTDLTDTQYF.